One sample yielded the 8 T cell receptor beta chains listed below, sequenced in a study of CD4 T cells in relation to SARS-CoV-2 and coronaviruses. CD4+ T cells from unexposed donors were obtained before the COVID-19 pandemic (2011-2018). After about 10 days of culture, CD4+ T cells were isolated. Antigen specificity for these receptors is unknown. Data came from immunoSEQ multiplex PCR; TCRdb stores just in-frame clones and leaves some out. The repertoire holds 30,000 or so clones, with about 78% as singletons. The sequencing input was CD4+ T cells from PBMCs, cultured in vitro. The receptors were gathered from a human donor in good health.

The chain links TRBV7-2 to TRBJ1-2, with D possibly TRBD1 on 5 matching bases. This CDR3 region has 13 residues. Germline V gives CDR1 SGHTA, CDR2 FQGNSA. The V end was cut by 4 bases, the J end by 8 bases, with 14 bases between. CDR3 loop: CASSYGTGDGYTF. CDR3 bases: TGTGCCAGCAGCTACGGGACTGGTGACGGCTACACCTTC.

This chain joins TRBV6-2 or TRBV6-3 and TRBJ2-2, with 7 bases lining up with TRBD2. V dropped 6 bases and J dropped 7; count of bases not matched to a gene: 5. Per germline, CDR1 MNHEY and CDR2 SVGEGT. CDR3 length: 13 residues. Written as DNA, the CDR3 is TGTGCCAGCAGCGATCGGGGGGTCGGGGAGCTGTTTTTT. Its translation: CASSDRGVGELFF.

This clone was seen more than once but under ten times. CDR3 nucleotides: TGTGCCAGTAGTATGGGGGACAGAAACAATGAGCAGTTCTTC. Protein sequence: CASSMGDRNNEQFF. The chain links TRBV19 to TRBJ2-1, with TRBD1 identical over 7 bases. J was trimmed by 5 bases and V by 3 bases; bases with no gene match: 4. The germline V gene encodes CDR1 LNHDA and CDR2 SQIVND (reference sequence). The CDR3 spans 14 residues.

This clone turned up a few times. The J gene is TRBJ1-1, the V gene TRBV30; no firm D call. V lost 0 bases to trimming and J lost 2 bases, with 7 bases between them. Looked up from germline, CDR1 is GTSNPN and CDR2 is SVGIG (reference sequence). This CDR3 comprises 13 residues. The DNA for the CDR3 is TGTGCCTGGAGTGTAAACCTAAACACTGAAGCTTTCTTT. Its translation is CAWSVNLNTEAFF.

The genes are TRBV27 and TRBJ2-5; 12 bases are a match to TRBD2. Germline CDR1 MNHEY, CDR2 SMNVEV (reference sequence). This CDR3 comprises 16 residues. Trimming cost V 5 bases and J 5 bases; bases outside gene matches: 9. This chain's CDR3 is CASSTRLAGGRETQYF. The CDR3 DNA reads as TGTGCCAGCAGTACCCGCCTAGCGGGGGGGCGCGAGACCCAGTACTTC.

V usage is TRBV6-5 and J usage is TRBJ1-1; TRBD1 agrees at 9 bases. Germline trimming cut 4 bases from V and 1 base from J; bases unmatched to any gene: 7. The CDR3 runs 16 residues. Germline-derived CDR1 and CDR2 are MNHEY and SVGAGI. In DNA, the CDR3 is TGTGCCAGCAGTTCACAGGGGGCGAGCGGGAACACTGAAGCTTTCTTT. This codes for CASSSQGASGNTEAFF.

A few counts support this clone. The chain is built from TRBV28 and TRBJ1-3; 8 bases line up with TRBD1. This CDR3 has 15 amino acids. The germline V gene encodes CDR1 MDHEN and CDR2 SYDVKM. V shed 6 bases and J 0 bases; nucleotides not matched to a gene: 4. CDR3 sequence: CASRSGGASGNTIYF. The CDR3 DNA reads TGTGCCAGCAGGTCAGGGGGCGCCTCTGGAAACACCATATATTTT.

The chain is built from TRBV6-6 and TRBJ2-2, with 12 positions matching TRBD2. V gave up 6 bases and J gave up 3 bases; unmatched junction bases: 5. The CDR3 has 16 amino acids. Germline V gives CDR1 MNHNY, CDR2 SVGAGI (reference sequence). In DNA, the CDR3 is TGTGCCAGCAGAGCTCGACTAGCGGGAGACACCGGGGAGCTGTTTTTT. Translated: CASRARLAGDTGELFF.